The T cell receptor (beta chain) described here comes from a study of cytotoxic CD8 clonotypes in ibrutinib-treated CLL. Looked up from germline, CDR1 is SNHLY and CDR2 is FYNNEI. The V end was cut by 6 bases, the J end by 6 bases, with 14 bases between. This CDR3 contains 13 residues. The repertoire was sequenced with immunoSEQ multiplex PCR; TCRdb's copy has only in-frame clones and lacks some. Found here are approximately 340,000 clones, roughly two thirds of them singletons; the top ten hold about 5.9%. V and J are TRBV2 and TRBJ1-1; D not certain. The sample in question was PBMCs, obtained after 36 months of ibrutinib treatment. The source of this sequence is a human donor with chronic lymphocytic leukemia. The CDR3 coding sequence is TGTGCCAGCAGCCTCGCTGGTGTCGCTGAAGCTTTCTTT. This codes for CASSLAGVAEAFF.